The entry below describes one T cell receptor (beta chain). This specimen belongs to a study of response to subunit inactivated influenza vaccine. TCRdb analysed the RT-PCR reads with MiXCR anew, one entry per CDR3 protein. Of approximately 230,000 distinct CDR3 sequences listed, 12% are singletons. The sequencing here drew on non-naive T cells sorted from PBMCs, taken around two weeks before vaccination. The TCR originated in a man between 50 and 59 years old who received an inactivated influenza vaccine.

Here the CDR3 DNA reads TGTGCCAGCAGCCCCGGGACAGGGATCACCGGGGAGCTGTTTTTT. Its protein is CASSPGTGITGELFF. This chain uses TRBV7-7 with TRBJ2-2; 9 nucleotides align to TRBD1. Trimming took 5 bases from V and 4 from J; bases not matched to a gene: 5. CDR3 size: 15 residues. Germline V lookup: CDR1 SSHAT, CDR2 FNYEAQ (reference sequence).